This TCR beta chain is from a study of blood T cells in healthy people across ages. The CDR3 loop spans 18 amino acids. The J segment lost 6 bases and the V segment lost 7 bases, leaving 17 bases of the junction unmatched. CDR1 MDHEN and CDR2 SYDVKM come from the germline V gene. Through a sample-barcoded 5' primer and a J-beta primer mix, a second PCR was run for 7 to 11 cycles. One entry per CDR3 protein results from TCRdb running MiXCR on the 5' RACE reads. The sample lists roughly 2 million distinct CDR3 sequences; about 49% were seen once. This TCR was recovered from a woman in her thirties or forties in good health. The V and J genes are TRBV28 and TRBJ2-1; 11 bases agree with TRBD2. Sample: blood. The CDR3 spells CASTSWALSGGAVNEQFF. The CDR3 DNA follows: TGTGCCAGCACCTCATGGGCCCTTAGCGGGGGGGCCGTCAATGAGCAGTTCTTC.